This T cell receptor beta chain comes out of a study of T cell responses to AZD1222 COVID-19 vaccine. The study's findings and limits: At baseline, just 5 or 6 AZD1222 recipients tested seropositive. Clonal diversity was possibly underestimated, and the donors were mostly white British, with more females. Across spike, vaccine-associated CD4 TCRs were found, dominant at 160-218 and 743-854.

Per the germline V gene, CDR1 is SNHLY and CDR2 is FYNNEI. Trimming pared 8 bases from V and 5 bases from J, leaving 15 bases between. This CDR3 comprises 13 residues. Concerning this clone: Antigen unknown.

Sequencing used immunoSEQ multiplex PCR; TCRdb keeps in-frame clones, though not all of them. The sample holds about 140,000 clones, over 85% seen once. The rearrangement uses TRBV2 and TRBJ2-5, with a weak D call TRBD2 (6 bases). The sequencing here drew on peripheral blood, taken on day 0 of MenACWY control vaccination. This sequence originates from an adult in good health. CDR3 sequence (DNA): TGTGCCAGCGAGTCGGCGGGGCCTGAGACCCAGTACTTC. It codes for CASESAGPETQYF. Variable domain in full (rest from reference TRBV2 and TRBJ2-5): EPEVTQTPSHQVTQMGQEVILRCVPISNHLYFYWYRQILGQKVEFLVSFYNNEISEKSEIFDDQFSVERPDGSNFTLKIRSTKLEDSAMYFCASESAGPETQYFGPGTRLLVL.